These 9 T cell receptor beta chains were all obtained from the same sample, sequenced in a study of early T cells in non-severe SARS-CoV-2 infection. TCRdb reanalysed the 5' RACE reads using MiXCR and keeps one entry per CDR3 protein. The table has about 100,000 distinct CDR3 sequences, less than 15% seen once. Sample: whole blood. Receptors were obtained from an adult who was a healthcare worker with PCR-confirmed SARS-CoV-2 infection or an uninfected control (not recorded which).

Here the CDR3 reads CASSPNRGFADTQYF. The CDR3 coding sequence is TGTGCCAGCAGCCCAAACAGGGGGTTCGCAGATACGCAGTATTTT. The chain couples TRBV7-9 to TRBJ2-3, with TRBD1 matching 8 bases. Losses at the gene ends were 5 bases for V and 4 bases for J; bases not matched to a gene: 8. The CDR3 runs to 15 residues. The germline V gene has CDR1 SEHNR and CDR2 FQNEAQ (reference sequence).

Ten or more counts support this clonotype. The chain employs TRBV3-1 and TRBJ2-1; TRBD2 aligns across 9 bases. In germline, CDR1 is LGHDT, CDR2 YNNKEL (reference sequence). The CDR3 extends over 16 amino acids. With V trimmed by 0 bases and J by 6 bases, 6 bases remained unmatched. The CDR3 loop reads CASSQDPRGGANEQFF. CDR3 nucleotides: TGTGCCAGCAGCCAAGATCCGCGCGGGGGGGCCAATGAGCAGTTCTTC.

This clonotype was found a few times. The gene calls are TRBV20-1 and TRBJ2-3, with TRBD2 matching 8 bases. V trimming: 2 bases; J trimming: 3 bases; junction bases outside the gene matches: 10. CDR1 and CDR2 from the germline V gene are DFQATT and SNEGSKA (reference sequence). The CDR3 covers 16 residues. CDR3 bases: TGCAGTGCTAGAACGGTATCCGGGGGGGGGACAGATACGCAGTATTTT. It specifies CSARTVSGGGTDTQYF.

In this sample, this clonotype turned up many times. The chain couples TRBV23-1 to TRBJ2-1; TRBD2 is a possible D gene (6 bases). TRBV23-1 is designated an ORF whose function remains uncertain. The germline V and J ends were trimmed by 7 bases and 5 bases, with 21 bases remaining between them. This CDR3 contains 16 residues. The chain's CDR3 is CASNNLAGLTHNEQFF. DNA of the CDR3: TGCGCCAGCAACAACCTCGCGGGGCTGACCCACAATGAGCAGTTCTTC.

The table lists this clonotype with many counts. This chain uses TRBV12-3 or TRBV12-4 with TRBJ2-2, with 7 nucleotides matching TRBD1. This CDR3 comprises 14 residues. The V and J ends lost 5 bases and 7 bases, in that order; junction bases with no gene match: 7. The CDR3 is CASSLTGASGELFF. Written as DNA, the CDR3 is TGTGCCAGCAGTCTAACAGGGGCGAGCGGGGAGCTGTTTTTT.

This clonotype has a handful of counts. The chain links TRBV7-9 to TRBJ1-5, with TRBD1 matching over 7 bases. V was pared by 5 bases and J by 3 bases, with 16 bases of the junction left unmatched. Germline CDR1 is SEHNR and CDR2 is FQNEAQ (reference sequence). CDR3 length: 18 amino acids. The DNA of the CDR3 is TGTGCCAGCAGCCCCGGCGTTTTTGGACAGGCTTACAATCAGCCCCAGCATTTT. It yields the protein CASSPGVFGQAYNQPQHF.

This clonotype was seen ten or more times. The V call is TRBV11-2, the J call TRBJ2-2; D may be TRBD1 (5 bases). Per germline, CDR1 SGHAT and CDR2 FQNNGV. Deletions cut 0 bases from V and 4 bases from J, with 12 bases between. The CDR3 has 16 amino acids. CDR3 coding DNA: TGTGCCAGCAGCTTAGAACCAAGGACACGCACCGGGGAGCTGTTTTTT. Translation gives CASSLEPRTRTGELFF.

This clonotype has just a few counts. This chain uses TRBV4-1 with TRBJ2-7, with D unresolved. There are 15 residues in the CDR3. In germline, CDR1 is MGHRA, CDR2 YSYEKL. Trimming cost V 0 bases and J 0 bases, with 9 bases left between them. Here the CDR3 reads CASSQEGTHSYEQYF. CDR3 sequence (DNA): TGCGCCAGCAGCCAAGAAGGTACCCACTCCTACGAGCAGTACTTC.

A remark on this clonotype: This could be a read error, since a much larger clone is one nucleotide away. The chain uses TRBV12-3 or TRBV12-4 and TRBJ2-1, with D possibly called TRBD1 or TRBD2 (5 bases each). Trimming took off 7 bases at V and 2 bases at J, with 12 bases between the two ends. The CDR3 is 14 amino acids. The CDR3 here is CASTKGTTYNEQFF. The CDR3 nucleotides are TGTGCCAGCACAAAAGGGACGACCTACAATGAGCAGTTCTTC.